Shown below are 15 T cell receptor beta chains from a single sample sequenced in a study of blood T cell repertoires in COVID-19. The table came from immunoSEQ multiplex PCR; TCRdb's copy has only in-frame clones and leaves some out. The table shows about 120,000 clones, with less than 75% occurring only once. Sequences were obtained from peripheral blood. The receptors here all came from a human donor with acute or convalescent COVID-19. The donor label of this sample is uncertain.

This sequence joins TRBV5-1 and TRBJ1-3; D ambiguous. Germline V CDR1 and CDR2: SGHRS, YFSETQ. The CDR3 consists of 16 residues. V lost 4 bases to trimming and J lost 0 bases, with 14 bases between them. CDR3 DNA sequence: TGCGCCAGCAGCCTGGCGGGAAGCGTCTCTGGAAACACCATATATTTT. Translating it yields CASSLAGSVSGNTIYF.

DNA for the CDR3: TGTGCCAGCAGCCCCGCCAGGGGGCCCGGGGAGCTGTTTTTT. This gives the protein CASSPARGPGELFF. The chain joins TRBV11-2 to TRBJ2-2; 8 positions agree with TRBD1. The CDR3 sequence is 14 residues long. The V segment lost 5 bases and the J segment 6 bases; nucleotides outside the gene matches: 5. Germline values: CDR1 SGHAT, CDR2 FQNNGV. Together with reference TRBV11-2 and TRBJ2-2, the CDR3 gives the full variable domain: EAGVAQSPRYKIIEKRQSVAFWCNPISGHATLYWYQQILGQGPKLLIQFQNNGVVDDSQLPKDRFSAERLKGVDSTLKIQPAKLEDSAVYLCASSPARGPGELFFGEGSRLTVL.

The J gene is TRBJ2-2, the V gene TRBV19; D unresolved. Germline CDR1 reads LNHDA; CDR2 reads SQIVND (reference sequence). V lost 3 bases to trimming and J lost 2 bases, with 13 bases between them. This CDR3 region has 16 residues. The CDR3 DNA is TGTGCCAGTAGTATGACTGCTTTTTACAACACCGGGGAGCTGTTTTTT. Its translation: CASSMTAFYNTGELFF.

This sequence joins TRBV5-5 and TRBJ2-1; TRBD1 agrees at 10 bases. Germline V gene data show CDR1 as SGHKS and CDR2 as YYEKEE (reference sequence). The CDR3 runs 16 residues. V lost 0 bases, J lost 5 bases, and 5 bases stayed unmatched. CDR3 region: CASSLAGTGAHNEQFF. CDR3 bases: TGTGCCAGCAGCTTGGCCGGGACAGGGGCCCACAATGAGCAGTTCTTC.

The chain joins TRBV18 to TRBJ1-1, with 9 bases aligning to TRBD1. Germline V gives CDR1 KGHSH, CDR2 LQKENI. Losses at the gene ends were 5 bases for V and 1 base for J; bases not matched to a gene: 11. This CDR3 is built from 17 residues. Here the CDR3 DNA reads TGTGCCAGCTCAAGAACAGGGGGCCCCGGTCCGAACACTGAAGCTTTCTTT. Amino acid sequence: CASSRTGGPGPNTEAFF.

This clone was observed at least ten times. The gene calls are TRBV2 and TRBJ1-2; D is perhaps TRBD1 (5 bases). The CDR3 runs to 12 residues. Germline V gene sequence: CDR1 SNHLY, CDR2 FYNNEI. Between the trimmed V and J ends, which lost 2 bases and 9 bases, there was a span of 10 bases. CDR3 nucleotides: TGTGCCAGCAGTGAACACAGGATGAGCTACACCTTC. Translation: CASSEHRMSYTF.

This clone was seen a handful of times. The chain recombines TRBV29-1 with TRBJ1-4, with 7 bases aligning to TRBD1. CDR3 length equals 14 residues. In germline, CDR1 is SQVTM, CDR2 ANQGSEA. The V segment lost 4 bases and the J segment 5 bases; nucleotides outside the gene matches: 7. In nucleotides, the CDR3 is TGCAGCGTTGGGCAGGGGGGCTTAAATGAAAAACTGTTTTTT. Translating gives CSVGQGGLNEKLFF.

This clone was seen more than once but under ten times. CDR3 sequence (DNA): TGTGCCAGCAGCCAGTGGGGGGTTGGAGCTTTCTTT. This sequence encodes CASSQWGVGAFF. The rearrangement links TRBV3-1 (or the pseudogene TRBV3-2) to TRBJ1-1; D possibly corresponds to TRBD1 (5 bases). The CDR3 sequence is 12 residues long. With 3 bases removed from V and 10 bases from J, the gap between germline ends came to 12 bases. The germline V gene encodes CDR1 LGHDT and CDR2 YNNKEL (reference sequence).

This chain uses TRBV5-1 with TRBJ1-1, with TRBD1 matching 9 bases. Germline assignment: CDR1 SGHRS and CDR2 YFSETQ. The CDR3 contains 15 residues. V trimming: 3 bases; J trimming: 4 bases; junction bases outside the gene matches: 7. In DNA form, the CDR3 reads TGCGCCAGCAGCTCGCAACAGGGGGCAGGCACTGAAGCTTTCTTT. Translated: CASSSQQGAGTEAFF.

V usage is TRBV27 and J usage is TRBJ2-7; the D gene is possibly TRBD2 (5 bases). V gave up 5 bases and J gave up 0 bases, with 11 bases separating them. This CDR3 has 14 amino acids. Germline V gives CDR1 MNHEY, CDR2 SMNVEV (reference sequence). In DNA form, the CDR3 reads TGTGCCAGCAGTACCGGACTCACCTCCTACGAGCAGTACTTC. Amino acid sequence: CASSTGLTSYEQYF.

This clone was seen ten or more times. This rearrangement joins TRBV14 to TRBJ1-1, with D possibly TRBD1 on 6 matching bases. V was trimmed by 4 bases and J by 1 base, leaving 13 bases between them. The germline CDR1 and CDR2 sequences are SGHDN and FVKESK. The CDR3 sequence is 15 residues long. The CDR3 loop is CASSPLRGGNTEAFF. The CDR3 nucleotides are TGTGCCAGCAGCCCATTAAGGGGGGGGAACACTGAAGCTTTCTTT. Full variable domain (outside the CDR3, taken from reference TRBV14 and TRBJ1-1): EAGVTQFPSHSVIEKGQTVTLRCDPISGHDNLYWYRRVMGKEIKFLLHFVKESKQDESGMPNNRFLAERTGGTYSTLKVQPAELEDSGVYFCASSPLRGGNTEAFFGQGTRLTVV.

This chain connects TRBV13 to TRBJ1-6; 7 bases are a match to TRBD1. Germline values: CDR1 PRHDT, CDR2 FYEKMQ (reference sequence). CDR3 length equals 19 residues. J lost 4 bases, V lost 0 bases, and 12 bases had no gene match. In DNA, the CDR3 is TGTGCCAGCAGCTTAGGCCCGGGCAGGGGGAGCCCTTATAATTCACCCCTCCACTTT. This sequence encodes CASSLGPGRGSPYNSPLHF.

This clone was seen only once. The V and J genes are TRBV28 and TRBJ2-3; D remains unclear. V lost 5 bases to trimming and J lost 0 bases, with 6 bases between them. Germline CDR1 reads MDHEN; CDR2 reads SYDVKM. The CDR3 runs 13 residues. CDR3 DNA: TGTGCCAGCAGTCCCCCAAGCACAGATACGCAGTATTTT. Amino acids: CASSPPSTDTQYF. Full variable domain (outside the CDR3, taken from reference TRBV28 and TRBJ2-3): DVKVTQSSRYLVKRTGEKVFLECVQDMDHENMFWYRQDPGLGLRLIYFSYDVKMKEKGDIPEGYSVSREKKERFSLILESASTNQTSMYLCASSPPSTDTQYFGPGTRLTVL.

This chain joins TRBV3-1 (or the pseudogene TRBV3-2) and TRBJ1-6, with unresolved D. V shed 2 bases and J shed 10 bases, with 15 bases lying between them. The CDR3 runs to 15 residues. CDR1 is LGHDT and CDR2 is YNNKEL in the germline V gene (reference sequence). The CDR3 loop reads CASSQRAAVGSPLHF. CDR3 DNA: TGTGCCAGCAGCCAACGTGCGGCCGTCGGGTCACCCCTCCACTTT.

The V and J genes are TRBV27 and TRBJ1-1; 8 bases are a match to TRBD1. The germline gives CDR1 MNHEY, CDR2 SMNVEV (reference sequence). The CDR3 loop spans 18 amino acids. Germline trimming cut 1 base from V and 2 bases from J; bases unmatched to any gene: 12. CDR3 protein: CASSLYSGQGGTNTEAFF. CDR3 nucleotide sequence: TGTGCCAGCAGTTTATACTCCGGACAGGGTGGCACCAACACTGAAGCTTTCTTT.